Detailed here is one T cell receptor beta chain. Some clones are missing from TCRdb's copy, which holds only in-frame ones; the method was immunoSEQ multiplex PCR. The sample holds over 65,000 clones; around 87% are singletons and the top ten take about 12%. The sample belongs to a study of blood T cell repertoires in COVID-19. Across the study: Acute and convalescent COVID-19 specimens originated in the United States, Italy and Spain. From T cells, B-cell-depleted T cells, or PBMCs came the material, which was cDNA or gDNA.

The CDR3 spans 13 residues. V was trimmed by 5 bases and J by 10 bases, leaving 17 bases between them. Per germline, CDR1 SGHTA and CDR2 FQGNSA. The sequencing input was peripheral blood. This sequence joins TRBV7-2 and TRBJ1-1; D is unclear. This TCR derives from a human donor in a cohort sampled during active COVID-19. The CDR3 region is CASSRGVLNGAFF. The CDR3 coding sequence is TGTGCCAGCAGCCGGGGTGTCCTGAATGGAGCTTTCTTT.